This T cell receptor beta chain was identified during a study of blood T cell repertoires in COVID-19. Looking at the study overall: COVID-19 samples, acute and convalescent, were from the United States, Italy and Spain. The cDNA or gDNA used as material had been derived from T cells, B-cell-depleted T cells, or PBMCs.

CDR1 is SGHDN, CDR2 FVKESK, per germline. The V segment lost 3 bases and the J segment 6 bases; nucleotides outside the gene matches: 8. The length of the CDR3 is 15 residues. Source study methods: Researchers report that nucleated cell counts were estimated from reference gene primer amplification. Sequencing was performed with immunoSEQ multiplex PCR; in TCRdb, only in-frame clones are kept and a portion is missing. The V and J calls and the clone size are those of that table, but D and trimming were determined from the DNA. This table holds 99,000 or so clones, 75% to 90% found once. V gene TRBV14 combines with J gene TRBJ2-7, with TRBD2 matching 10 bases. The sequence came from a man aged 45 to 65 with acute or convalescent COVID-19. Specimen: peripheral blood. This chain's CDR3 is CASSQLAGGSLEQYF. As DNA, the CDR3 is TGTGCCAGCAGCCAGTTAGCGGGAGGCTCTCTCGAGCAGTACTTC.